This entry is about one TCR beta chain. The antigen is undetermined. The data are from a study of CD8 T cells in ankylosing spondylitis. Findings and limits, study-wide: Within ankylosing spondylitis blood, a TCR beta motif made up of roughly eight highly homologous variants appeared to be characteristic. Disease-linked clones were reportedly significantly enriched in matched ankylosing spondylitis synovial fluid.

From germline, CDR1 is SGHTA and CDR2 FQGNSA. Between the trimmed V and J ends, which lost 4 bases and 2 bases, there was a span of 15 bases. The CDR3 contains 15 residues. The TCR beta libraries were generated through quantitative 5'-RACE incorporating molecular barcodes. TCRdb fed the 5' RACE reads into MiXCR, producing one record per CDR3 protein. The repertoire has approximately 550,000 distinct CDR3 sequences, roughly 13% of them found once; the top ten carry around 6.8%. This TCR derives from a male donor with ankylosing spondylitis. Sequenced material: blood, either unsorted or a sorted T cell fraction (not recorded which). The rearrangement links TRBV7-2 to TRBJ2-7; unclear D gene. The CDR3 loop is CASSSGLQITYEQYF. CDR3 nucleotides: TGTGCCAGCAGCTCGGGCCTTCAGATCACCTACGAGCAGTACTTC.